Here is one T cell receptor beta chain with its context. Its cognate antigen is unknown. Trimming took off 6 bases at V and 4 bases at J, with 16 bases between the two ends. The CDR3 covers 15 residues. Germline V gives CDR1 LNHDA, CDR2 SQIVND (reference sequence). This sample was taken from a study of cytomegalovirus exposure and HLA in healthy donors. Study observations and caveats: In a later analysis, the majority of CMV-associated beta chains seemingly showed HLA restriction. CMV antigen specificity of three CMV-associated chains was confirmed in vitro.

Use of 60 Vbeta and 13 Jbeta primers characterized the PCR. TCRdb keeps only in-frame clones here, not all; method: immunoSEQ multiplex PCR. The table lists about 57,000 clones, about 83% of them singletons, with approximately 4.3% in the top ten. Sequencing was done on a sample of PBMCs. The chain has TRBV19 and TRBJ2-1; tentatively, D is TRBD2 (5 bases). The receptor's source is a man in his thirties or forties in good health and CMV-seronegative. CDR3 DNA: TGTGCCAGTAGCCCAGCGGTATTCTCTTACAATGAGCAGTTCTTC. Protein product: CASSPAVFSYNEQFF.